These 4 T cell receptor beta chains originate from one sample sequenced in a study of CD8 T cells in Susac syndrome. Random-hexamer reverse transcription was applied to about 0.45 to 1 ug RNA. TCRdb reprocessed the immunoSEQ multiplex PCR reads via MiXCR and lists one record per CDR3 protein. The sample has 150,000 to 200,000 distinct CDR3 sequences; just under 95% are singletons. Sequences were obtained from CD4+ T cells from PBMCs. These receptor sequences come from a human donor in good health.

This rearrangement joins TRBV4-3 to TRBJ1-1; 8 bases map to TRBD1. Trimming cost V 3 bases and J 1 base; bases outside gene matches: 1. The germline CDR1 and CDR2 sequences are LGHNA and YSLEER. The CDR3 sequence is 14 residues long. The CDR3 protein is CASSHGQGNTEAFF. The CDR3 bases are TGCGCCAGCAGCCACGGACAGGGGAACACTGAAGCTTTCTTT.

The rearrangement uses TRBV20-1 and TRBJ2-3; D gene uncertain. In germline, CDR1 is DFQATT, CDR2 SNEGSKA (reference sequence). This CDR3 is built from 13 residues. Trimming left V 3 bases short and J 4 bases short, with 11 bases between. The CDR3 sequence: CSARLGYADTQYF. CDR3 nucleotides: TGCAGTGCTAGGCTAGGGTACGCAGATACGCAGTATTTT.

This clonotype came up once. The V call is TRBV24-1, the J call TRBJ1-4; 10 bases agree with TRBD1. The CDR3 extends over 15 amino acids. After removal of 3 bases from V and 10 bases from J, the junction contained 7 bases not matched to a gene. Germline assignment: CDR1 KGHDR and CDR2 SFDVKD. The CDR3 sequence: CATSDPGTGDGKLFF. CDR3 nucleotide sequence: TGTGCCACCAGTGATCCCGGGACAGGGGACGGAAAACTGTTTTTT.

This rearrangement joins TRBV5-1 to TRBJ2-5; TRBD1 matches at 7 bases. In germline, CDR1 is SGHRS, CDR2 YFSETQ. The CDR3 is 14 residues long. The ends lost 5 bases at V and 2 bases at J; junction bases unmatched: 6. CDR3 protein: CASSPRGLQETQYF. Written as DNA, the CDR3 is TGCGCCAGCAGTCCCAGGGGGTTACAAGAGACCCAGTACTTC.